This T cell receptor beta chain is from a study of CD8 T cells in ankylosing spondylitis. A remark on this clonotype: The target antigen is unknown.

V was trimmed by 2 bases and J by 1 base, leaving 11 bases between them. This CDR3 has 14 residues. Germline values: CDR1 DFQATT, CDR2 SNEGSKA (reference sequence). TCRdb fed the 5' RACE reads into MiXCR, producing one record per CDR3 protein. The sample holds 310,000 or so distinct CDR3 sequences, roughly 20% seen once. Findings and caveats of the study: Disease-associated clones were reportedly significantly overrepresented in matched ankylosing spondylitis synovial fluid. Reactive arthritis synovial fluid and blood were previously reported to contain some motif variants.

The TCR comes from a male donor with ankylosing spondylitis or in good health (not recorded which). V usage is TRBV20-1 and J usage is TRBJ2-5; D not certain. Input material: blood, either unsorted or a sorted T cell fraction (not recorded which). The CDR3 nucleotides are TGCAGTGCTAGACCGGACCCGGCCCAAGAGACCCAGTACTTC. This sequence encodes CSARPDPAQETQYF.